The clone carrying this T cell receptor (beta chain) was seen a handful of times. This sample was included in a study of CD8+CD57+ T cells in acquired aplastic anemia. Previously, flow cytometry had revealed CD8+CD57+ cell expansion in the patients chosen for sequencing. This CDR3 is built from 13 residues. The ends were cut back, 2 bases at V and 3 bases at J, with 7 bases in the middle. Germline V gene lookup returns CDR1 LGHDT and CDR2 YNNKEL (reference sequence). Genomic DNA, serving as template, underwent TCR beta VDJ and CDR3 profiling. TCRdb ran MiXCR on the reads and lists one entry per CDR3 protein. Here the sample spans under 500,000 distinct CDR3 sequences, more than 25% being singletons.

V gene TRBV3-1 combines with J gene TRBJ2-5; D is unclear. What was sequenced was sorted CD4+, CD8+, or CD8+CD57+ T cells (not recorded which) from PBMCs. The TCR originated in a human donor with aplastic anemia. The CDR3 sequence: CASSQSTEETQYF. CDR3 coding DNA: TGTGCCAGCAGCCAAAGCACTGAAGAGACCCAGTACTTC.